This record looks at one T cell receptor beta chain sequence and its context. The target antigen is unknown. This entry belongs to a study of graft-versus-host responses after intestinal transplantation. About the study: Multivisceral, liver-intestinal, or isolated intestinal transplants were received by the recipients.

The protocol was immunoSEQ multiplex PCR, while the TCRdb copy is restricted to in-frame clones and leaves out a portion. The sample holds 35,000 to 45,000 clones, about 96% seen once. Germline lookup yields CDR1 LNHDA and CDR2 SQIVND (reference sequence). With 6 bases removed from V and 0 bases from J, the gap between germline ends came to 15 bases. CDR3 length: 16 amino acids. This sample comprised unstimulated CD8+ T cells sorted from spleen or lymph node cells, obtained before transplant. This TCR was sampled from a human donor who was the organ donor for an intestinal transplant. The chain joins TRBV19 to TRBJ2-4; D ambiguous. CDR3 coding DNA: TGTGCCAGTAGCACCCCTCAGTCAGTAGCCAAAAACATTCAGTACTTC. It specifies CASSTPQSVAKNIQYF. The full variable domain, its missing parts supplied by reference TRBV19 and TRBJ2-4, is DGGITQSPKYLFRKEGQNVTLSCEQNLNHDAMYWYRQDPGQGLRLIYYSQIVNDFQKGDIAEGYSVSREKKESFPLTVTSAQKNPTAFYLCASSTPQSVAKNIQYFGAGTRLSVL.